This note documents a single T cell receptor beta chain sequence. Its antigen is as yet unknown. This sample stems from a study of shared clonotypes between healthy human individuals. About the research overall: Every donor yielded three CD4 naive, three CD4 memory, two CD8 naive and one CD8 memory plate. Study observations and caveats: Naive subsets typically showed greater estimated richness than memory subsets. In the sorted subsets, rarefaction showed sequencing was incomplete despite large depth.

The repertoire was sequenced with immunoSEQ multiplex PCR; TCRdb's copy has only in-frame clones and lacks some. The repertoire consists of just under 95,000 clones, with roughly three quarters occurring once and the leading ten covering roughly 49%. Trimming took 6 bases from V and 0 from J; bases not matched to a gene: 9. Germline CDR1 and CDR2: SGDLS and YYNGEE. The CDR3 sequence is 16 residues long. J is TRBJ2-1 and V is TRBV9; 7 positions agree with TRBD1. This receptor was taken from a man younger than 45 in good health. The specimen was memory CD8+ T cells sorted from blood. The subset here: CD45RO+ cells pooled with CCR7-negative TemRA cells. The CDR3 sequence is CASTPRQGSSYNEQFF. The CDR3 nucleotides read TGTGCCAGCACCCCCAGACAGGGCAGCTCCTACAATGAGCAGTTCTTC.